The 22 T cell receptor beta chains in this list originate from one sample, sequenced in a study of blood T cell repertoires in COVID-19. Libraries were prepared by immunoSEQ multiplex PCR; TCRdb keeps only in-frame clonotypes and omits some of them. The repertoire holds about 310,000 clones, with around 86% as singletons. The sequenced material came from peripheral blood. The receptors originated from a man aged 45-60 years with active or convalescent COVID-19.

The V and J genes are TRBV7-3 and TRBJ2-2; D is unresolved. CDR3 size: 14 residues. V gave up 6 bases and J gave up 1 base, with 9 bases separating them. CDR1 SGHTA and CDR2 FQGTGA come from the germline V gene. For the CDR3, the DNA is TGTGCCAGCAGTCTTGGAGAGAACACCGGGGAGCTGTTTTTT. As protein: CASSLGENTGELFF. Supplemented by reference TRBV7-3 and TRBJ2-2, the full variable domain reads GAGVSQTPSNKVTEKGKYVELRCDPISGHTALYWYRQSLGQGPEFLIYFQGTGAADDSGLPNDRFFAVRPEGSVSTLKIQRTERGDSAVYLCASSLGENTGELFFGEGSRLTVL.

The genes are TRBV5-1 and TRBJ2-3; possible D gene TRBD2, 6 bases. The ends were cut back, 0 bases at V and 9 bases at J, with 11 bases in the middle. The germline gives CDR1 SGHRS, CDR2 YFSETQ. The CDR3 runs 13 residues. CDR3 residues: CASSLASAPTQYF. CDR3 in DNA: TGCGCCAGCAGCTTGGCTAGCGCCCCAACGCAGTATTTT. Combining the CDR3 with reference TRBV5-1 and TRBJ2-3 gives the whole variable domain KAGVTQTPRYLIKTRGQQVTLSCSPISGHRSVSWYQQTPGQGLQFLFEYFSETQRNKGNFPGRFSGRQFSNSRSEMNVSTLELGDSALYLCASSLASAPTQYFGPGTRLTVL.

As concerns this clone: The same CDR3 also results from other DNA sequences found in this sample. The CDR3 DNA reads as TGCAGTGCTAGCTATTATGGCTACACCTTC. This codes for CSASYYGYTF. J is TRBJ1-2 and V is TRBV20-1; D call uncertain. CDR1 and CDR2 from the germline V gene are DFQATT and SNEGSKA (reference sequence). This CDR3 spans 10 amino acids. The V end was cut by 3 bases, the J end by 5 bases, with 4 bases between.

The gene calls are TRBV6-2 or TRBV6-3 and TRBJ1-1; 7 positions agree with TRBD1. The J segment lost 6 bases and the V segment lost 6 bases, leaving 1 base of the junction unmatched. This CDR3 is built from 11 residues. Germline V gene lookup returns CDR1 MNHEY and CDR2 SVGEGT. The CDR3, as DNA: TGTGCCAGCAGCCAGGGGGCTGAAGCTTTCTTT. Protein sequence: CASSQGAEAFF.

The chain couples TRBV19 to TRBJ2-3; 7 nucleotides match TRBD1. This CDR3 spans 16 amino acids. V dropped 7 bases and J dropped 4; count of bases not matched to a gene: 14. The germline CDR1 and CDR2 sequences are LNHDA and SQIVND (reference sequence). The CDR3 loop is CASTDRTGYAPDTQYF. The CDR3 DNA sequence: TGTGCCAGTACGGACAGGACTGGGTACGCTCCAGATACGCAGTATTTT.

A word on this clone: A much larger clone differs by one base, so this may be a read error. In the same sample, other DNA sequences code for this CDR3. The chain has TRBV2 and TRBJ1-5; tentatively, D is TRBD1 (6 bases). V dropped 6 bases and J dropped 1 base, with 7 bases sitting between them. The CDR3 covers 13 residues. The germline V gene has CDR1 SNHLY and CDR2 FYNNEI. CDR3 loop: CASRGQSNQPQHF. CDR3 coding DNA: TGTGCCAGCAGAGGACAGAGCAATCAGCCCCAGCATTTT.

Only one count was recorded for this clone. The chain links TRBV2 to TRBJ1-5; D is uncertain. The ends were cut back, 4 bases at V and 4 bases at J, with 8 bases in the middle. The CDR3 covers 13 residues. Germline assignment: CDR1 SNHLY and CDR2 FYNNEI. CDR3 region: CASSGQINQPQHF. For the CDR3, the DNA is TGTGCCAGCAGTGGACAAATAAATCAGCCCCAGCATTTT.

The chain joins TRBV14 to TRBJ2-5; 7 bases align to TRBD1. Germline V CDR1 and CDR2: SGHDN, FVKESK. The ends lost 0 bases at V and 1 base at J; junction bases unmatched: 2. The CDR3 spans 15 residues. CDR3 DNA sequence: TGTGCCAGCAGCCAAGATGGGGACAGCCAAGAGACCCAGTACTTC. This gives the protein CASSQDGDSQETQYF. The complete variable domain, with remaining parts taken from reference TRBV14 and TRBJ2-5, reads EAGVTQFPSHSVIEKGQTVTLRCDPISGHDNLYWYRRVMGKEIKFLLHFVKESKQDESGMPNNRFLAERTGGTYSTLKVQPAELEDSGVYFCASSQDGDSQETQYFGPGTRLLVL.

The V and J genes are TRBV6-2 or TRBV6-3 and TRBJ1-1; 12 positions agree with TRBD1. Germline V gene lookup returns CDR1 MNHEY and CDR2 SVGEGT. The CDR3 has 17 residues. The junction had 13 bases not matched to a gene; V was cut back by 6 bases and J by 5 bases. This chain's CDR3 is CASSHGGTGGARTEAFF. The DNA of the CDR3 is TGTGCCAGCAGCCACGGGGGGACAGGGGGCGCGAGGACTGAAGCTTTCTTT.

This chain links TRBV24-1 with TRBJ2-2; tentatively, D is TRBD2 (6 bases). The CDR3 loop spans 16 amino acids. The V gene's germline CDR1 is KGHDR and CDR2 SFDVKD. V was pared by 9 bases and J by 6 bases, with 22 bases between. The CDR3 DNA is TGTGCCACCTCCCCTGGGGGGACTCGCCTCGCCGGGGAGCTGTTTTTT. Amino acids: CATSPGGTRLAGELFF.

This chain links TRBV4-3 with TRBJ1-2, with 12 bases lining up with TRBD1. This CDR3 has 18 amino acids. From germline, CDR1 is LGHNA and CDR2 YSLEER. V lost 0 bases and J lost 8; bases outside the gene matches: 13. CDR3 loop: CASSQDHTGDRGRYGYTF. The CDR3 region has the DNA TGCGCCAGCAGCCAAGACCACACGGGGGACAGGGGGCGTTACGGCTACACCTTC.

V and J are TRBV6-6 and TRBJ1-5; 7 positions match TRBD1. The V gene end was trimmed by 2 bases and the J gene end by 3 bases; junction bases not matched to a gene: 7. CDR1 is MNHNY and CDR2 is SVGAGI in the germline V gene (reference sequence). CDR3 length equals 16 residues. The CDR3 nucleotides are TGTGCCAGCAGTTACGAAAGGGGGCGCGTCAATCAGCCCCAGCATTTT. The encoded protein is CASSYERGRVNQPQHF.

This chain connects TRBV5-4 to TRBJ2-1, with 10 bases fitting TRBD2. J gave up 9 bases and V 4 bases, and 13 bases lay outside the gene matches. There are 16 residues in the CDR3. Germline CDR1 reads SGHNT; CDR2 reads YYREEE (reference sequence). The CDR3 loop reads CASSTRAGGPLREQFF. The CDR3, as DNA: TGTGCCAGCAGCACTAGAGCGGGAGGGCCTCTTCGTGAGCAGTTCTTC.

The gene calls are TRBV10-1 and TRBJ1-1; tentative D call: TRBD1 (5 bases). Germline loops: CDR1 WNHNN, CDR2 SYGVQD (reference sequence). Trimming stripped 0 bases from V and 7 bases from J, with 12 bases between. This CDR3 contains 14 residues. CDR3 loop: CASSESTVGNEAFF. The DNA for the CDR3 is TGCGCCAGCAGTGAGTCGACAGTAGGGAATGAAGCTTTCTTT.

The rearrangement joins TRBV4-2 to TRBJ2-1, with TRBD2 identical over 7 bases. Germline V gene sequence: CDR1 LGHNA, CDR2 YNFKEQ. Losses at the gene ends were 0 bases for V and 8 bases for J; bases not matched to a gene: 13. There are 17 residues in the CDR3. The CDR3 reads CASSQELTAGAVDEQFF. The CDR3 region has the DNA TGTGCCAGCAGCCAAGAGTTAACGGCGGGAGCCGTGGATGAGCAGTTCTTC.

This clone came up a few times. CDR3 region: CASSPIVSGSGYNEQFF. The CDR3 DNA is TGTGCCAGCTCACCAATCGTTAGCGGGAGTGGATACAATGAGCAGTTCTTC. The chain employs TRBV18 and TRBJ2-1; 9 bases are a match to TRBD2. Trimming took 2 bases from V and 4 from J; bases not matched to a gene: 9. The CDR3 is made up of 17 amino acids. From germline, CDR1 is KGHSH and CDR2 LQKENI.

The CDR3 protein is CASSPGDRSFGYTF. In nucleotides, the CDR3 is TGTGCCAGCAGCCCGGGAGATCGGAGCTTTGGCTACACCTTC. The chain uses TRBV6-5 and TRBJ1-2; D gene uncertain. The germline CDR1 and CDR2 sequences are MNHEY and SVGAGI. V lost 6 bases to trimming and J lost 7 bases, with 18 bases between them. The CDR3 sequence is 14 residues long.

CDR3 coding DNA: TGTGCCAGCAGCCAAGAGGGCAGAACGGTGGATGGCTACACCTTC. This translates into CASSQEGRTVDGYTF. This rearrangement joins TRBV4-2 to TRBJ1-2; D remains ambiguous. Trimming took 0 bases from V and 6 from J, leaving 14 bases between them. Germline CDR1 reads LGHNA; CDR2 reads YNFKEQ. The CDR3 consists of 15 residues.

The chain recombines TRBV5-4 with TRBJ2-2, with 8 bases lining up with TRBD2. This CDR3 is built from 16 residues. V dropped 2 bases and J dropped 2; count of bases not matched to a gene: 5. From germline, CDR1 is SGHNT and CDR2 YYREEE (reference sequence). The CDR3, as DNA: TGTGCCAGCAGCTTTGGGACTAGACTTAACACCGGGGAGCTGTTTTTT. This translates into CASSFGTRLNTGELFF.

This chain joins TRBV3-1 (or the pseudogene TRBV3-2) and TRBJ1-1; D possibly corresponds to TRBD1 (6 bases). Germline V lookup: CDR1 LGHDT, CDR2 YNNKEL (reference sequence). The CDR3 loop spans 15 amino acids. Trimming shortened V by 4 bases and J by 6 bases, and 18 bases separated the two germline ends. CDR3 residues: CASSPRGSRLSEAFF. CDR3 coding DNA: TGTGCCAGCAGCCCGAGGGGGAGCCGTTTGTCTGAAGCTTTCTTT.

This sequence joins TRBV28 and TRBJ2-2, with 11 bases identical to TRBD2. Germline trimming cut 4 bases from V and 6 bases from J; bases unmatched to any gene: 16. The CDR3 extends over 19 amino acids. Germline loops: CDR1 MDHEN, CDR2 SYDVKM. The CDR3 reads CASSYTWGLAGGAAGELFF. CDR3 coding DNA: TGTGCCAGCAGTTATACGTGGGGGCTAGCGGGAGGAGCGGCCGGGGAGCTGTTTTTT.

The genes are TRBV7-2 and TRBJ1-2; maybe TRBD1 (6 bases). V was shortened by 0 bases and J by 3 bases, with 17 bases between the two germline ends. The CDR3 contains 17 residues. Looked up from germline, CDR1 is SGHTA and CDR2 is FQGNSA. The CDR3 reads CASSLALNREGDYGYTF. For the CDR3, the DNA is TGTGCCAGCAGCTTAGCGCTTAACAGGGAAGGGGACTATGGCTACACCTTC. Full variable domain (remainder filled in from reference TRBV7-2 and TRBJ1-2): GAGVSQSPSNKVTEKGKDVELRCDPISGHTALYWYRQSLGQGLEFLIYFQGNSAPDKSGLPSDRFSAERTGGSVSTLTIQRTQQEDSAVYLCASSLALNREGDYGYTFGSGTRLTVV.